This T cell receptor (beta chain) was sequenced in a study of OX40 agonist ivuxolimab in advanced cancers. Overall study: Antecedent anti-PD-1, anti-PD-L1 or anti-CTLA-4 therapy was permissible, with roughly 36% having received some. Study-wide findings and caveats: Also present in some nonresponders was a low level of normalized T-cell clonal expansion. The study did not work out the antigen specificity of the expanded peripheral T cells.

In germline, CDR1 is MDHEN, CDR2 SYDVKM. There are 14 residues in the CDR3. V lost 6 bases and J lost 4; bases outside the gene matches: 4. The assay was immunoSEQ multiplex PCR, and TCRdb's table has in-frame clones only and misses some. The data hold tens of thousands of clones, with around 93% observed a single time. Worth noting for this clone: As yet, its antigen is unknown.

The TCR comes from an adult with an advanced solid tumor such as melanoma, head and neck, liver or kidney cancer. The sample in question was CD4+ or CD8+ T cells sorted from blood, obtained in a trial of the OX40 agonist ivuxolimab. J is TRBJ2-2 and V is TRBV28; 8 bases agree with TRBD2. In DNA, the CDR3 is TGTGCCAGCAGGCTAGCGGGCTTCACCGGGGAGCTGTTTTTT. It specifies CASRLAGFTGELFF.